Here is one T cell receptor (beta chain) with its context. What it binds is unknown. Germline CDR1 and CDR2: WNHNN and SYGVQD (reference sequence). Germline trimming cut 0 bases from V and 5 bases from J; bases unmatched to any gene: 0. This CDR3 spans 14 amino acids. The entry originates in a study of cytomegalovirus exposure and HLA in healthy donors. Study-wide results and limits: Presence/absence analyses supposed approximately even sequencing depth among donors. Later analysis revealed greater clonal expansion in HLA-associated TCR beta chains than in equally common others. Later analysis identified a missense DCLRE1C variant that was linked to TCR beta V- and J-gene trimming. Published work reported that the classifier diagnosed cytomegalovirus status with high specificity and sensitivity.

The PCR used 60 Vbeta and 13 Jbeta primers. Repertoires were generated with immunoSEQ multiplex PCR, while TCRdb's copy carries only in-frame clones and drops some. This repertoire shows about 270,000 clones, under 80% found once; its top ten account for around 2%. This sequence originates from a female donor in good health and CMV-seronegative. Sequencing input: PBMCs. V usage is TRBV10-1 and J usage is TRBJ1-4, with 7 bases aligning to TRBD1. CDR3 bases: TGCGCCAGCAGTGAGTCGACAGGGAATGAAAAACTGTTTTTT. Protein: CASSESTGNEKLFF.